The source of this T cell receptor (beta chain) is a study of T cell responses to AZD1222 COVID-19 vaccine. Study-level points and caveats: Two AZD1222 doses significantly raised spike-specific TCR breadth and depth over controls. Distributed over spike, vaccine-associated CD4 TCRs predominated at 160-218 and 743-854. Females made up more of the donors, who were largely white British, and clonal diversity may have come out too low. Among spike-specific TCRs, nearly half reportedly target unmutated variant regions.

A note on this clone: What it binds is not known.

The method was immunoSEQ multiplex PCR; TCRdb's version includes in-frame clones alone and lacks a portion of them. The table shows some 180,000 clones, with nearly 95% occurring only once. The V end lost 2 bases, the J end lost 2 bases, and 7 bases lay between the germline ends. Germline values: CDR1 KGHSH, CDR2 LQKENI. The CDR3 totals 13 residues. Sequenced here: peripheral blood, sampled 28 days after the second AZD1222 dose. The chain employs TRBV18 and TRBJ2-7; the D is unclear. The source is an adult who received the AZD1222 COVID-19 vaccine. Here the CDR3 reads CASSPDRAYEQYF. The CDR3 nucleotides are TGTGCCAGCTCACCAGACCGTGCCTACGAGCAGTACTTC.